The entry that follows covers one T cell receptor beta chain sequence. Its antigen is undetermined. The data derive from a study of T cell repertoires in cytomegalovirus infection. Across the study: HLA-C-restricted CMV epitopes, recently identified, and well-studied HLA-B-restricted ones were used by the study. Shared public TCR beta signatures pointed to both CMV infection and a matching HLA type.

Study-wide results and limits: Dominating the ex vivo response were HLA-C-restricted CMV-specific TCR beta clonotypes. Public TCR beta family frequency separated CMV-and-HLA carriers, including in an independent cohort.

Using its own MiXCR run on the reads, TCRdb lists one record per CDR3 protein. The sample lists around 430,000 distinct CDR3 sequences; roughly 42% were seen once. CDR1 is MDHEN, CDR2 SYDVKM, per germline. The length of the CDR3 is 16 residues. The V end was cut by 6 bases, the J end by 0 bases, with 15 bases between. The origin of this receptor is a human donor in good health (CMV status not recorded). Some clones in this sample may be carry-over from other donors' samples. This chain links TRBV28 with TRBJ1-5; D is unresolved. The input for sequencing was cultured PBMCs, taken from culture after CMV antigen stimulation. The CDR3 nucleotides read TGTGCCAGCAGGTATAACCAAGTAAATAGCAATCAGCCCCAGCATTTT. It specifies CASRYNQVNSNQPQHF.